This T cell receptor (beta chain) was profiled in a study of T-cell memory formation after mild COVID-19. Study summary: The TCR clusters were mostly specific to one donor. Study results and limitations: Mainly in CM and EM were contracting CD4+ clones; CD8+ were in EMRA. Memory from before infection featured some responding clones, which suggests cross-reactive memory joined.

Details on this clonotype: Its target is not known.

The TCR alpha and TCR beta cDNA libraries, bearing sample barcodes and UMIs, were generated by 5'RACE using constant-segment primers. TCRdb ran MiXCR on the 5' RACE reads and lists one entry per CDR3 protein. The data contain about 410,000 distinct CDR3 sequences, roughly a quarter of them singletons. Between the trimmed V and J ends, which lost 5 bases and 1 base, there was a span of 12 bases. The CDR3 is made up of 15 amino acids. Germline-derived CDR1 and CDR2 are SEHNR and FQNEAQ (reference sequence). The source material was PBMCs or a T cell subset sorted from them (not recorded which). The chain recombines TRBV7-9 with TRBJ1-5; D not certain. The sequence was obtained from an adult woman who had mild COVID-19 (a few samples of this study predate the infection). Cell type and time point are not known. The CDR3 DNA is TGTGCCAGCAGCCTCGCGGGTCGAAGCAATCAGCCCCAGCATTTT. Translating gives CASSLAGRSNQPQHF.